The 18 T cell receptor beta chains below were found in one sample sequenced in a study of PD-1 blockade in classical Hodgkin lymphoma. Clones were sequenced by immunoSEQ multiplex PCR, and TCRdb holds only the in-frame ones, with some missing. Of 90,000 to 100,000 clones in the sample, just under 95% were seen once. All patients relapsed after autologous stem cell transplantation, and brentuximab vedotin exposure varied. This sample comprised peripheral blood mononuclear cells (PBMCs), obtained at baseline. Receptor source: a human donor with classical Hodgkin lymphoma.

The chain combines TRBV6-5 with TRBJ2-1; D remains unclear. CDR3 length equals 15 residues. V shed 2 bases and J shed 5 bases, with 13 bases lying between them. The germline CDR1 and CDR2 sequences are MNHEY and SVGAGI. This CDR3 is CASSYGSNGHNEQFF. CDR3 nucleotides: TGTGCCAGCAGTTACGGGTCTAACGGGCACAATGAGCAGTTCTTC.

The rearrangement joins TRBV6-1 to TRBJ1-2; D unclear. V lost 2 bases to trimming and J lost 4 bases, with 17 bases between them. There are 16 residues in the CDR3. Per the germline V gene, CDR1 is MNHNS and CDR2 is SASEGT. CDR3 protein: CASSEYFLTVGYGYTF. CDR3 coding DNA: TGTGCCAGCAGTGAATACTTCCTCACGGTAGGCTATGGCTACACCTTC.

Here the CDR3 DNA reads TGTGCCACCAGACGTGGGACAGGGCCTAATGTCGTAAACTATGGCTACACCTTC. Its protein product is CATRRGTGPNVVNYGYTF. The V call is TRBV15, the J call TRBJ1-2; 9 bases are shared with TRBD1. The CDR3 is 18 residues long. Germline V CDR1 and CDR2: LNHNV, YYDKDF (reference sequence). V shed 6 bases, J shed 2 bases, and the junction held 16 bases outside the gene matches.

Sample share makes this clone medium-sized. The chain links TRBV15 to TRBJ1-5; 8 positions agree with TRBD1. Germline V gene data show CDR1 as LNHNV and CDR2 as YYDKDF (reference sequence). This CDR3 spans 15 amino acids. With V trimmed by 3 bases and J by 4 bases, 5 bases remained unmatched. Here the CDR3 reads CATSREGDRNQPQHF. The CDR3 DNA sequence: TGTGCCACCAGCAGGGAGGGGGACAGGAATCAGCCCCAGCATTTT.

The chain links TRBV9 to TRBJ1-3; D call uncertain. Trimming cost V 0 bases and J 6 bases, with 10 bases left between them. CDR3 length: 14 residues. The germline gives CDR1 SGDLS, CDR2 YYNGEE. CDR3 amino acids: CASSVVDSLNTIYF. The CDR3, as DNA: TGTGCCAGCAGCGTAGTTGACTCTTTAAACACCATATATTTT.

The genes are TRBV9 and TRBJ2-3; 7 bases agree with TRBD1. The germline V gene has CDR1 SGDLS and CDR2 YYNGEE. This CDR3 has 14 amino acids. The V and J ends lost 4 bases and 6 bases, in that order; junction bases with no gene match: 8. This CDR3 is CASSRQGQADTQYF. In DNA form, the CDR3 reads TGTGCCAGCAGCAGACAAGGACAGGCTGATACGCAGTATTTT.

The CDR3 region has the DNA TGTGCCAGCAGTAGGTTGGATTTTGGGACTGAAGCTTTCTTT. It is translated as CASSRLDFGTEAFF. The J gene is TRBJ1-1, the V gene TRBV6-1; D not certain. The germline V gene has CDR1 MNHNS and CDR2 SASEGT. The V end was cut by 5 bases, the J end by 5 bases, with 15 bases between. This CDR3 has 14 residues.

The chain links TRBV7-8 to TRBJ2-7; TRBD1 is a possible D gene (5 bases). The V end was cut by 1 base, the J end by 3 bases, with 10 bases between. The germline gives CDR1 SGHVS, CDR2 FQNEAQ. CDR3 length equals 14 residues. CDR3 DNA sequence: TGTGCCAGCAGCTTAGTACCGACAGTCTACGAGCAGTACTTC. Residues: CASSLVPTVYEQYF.

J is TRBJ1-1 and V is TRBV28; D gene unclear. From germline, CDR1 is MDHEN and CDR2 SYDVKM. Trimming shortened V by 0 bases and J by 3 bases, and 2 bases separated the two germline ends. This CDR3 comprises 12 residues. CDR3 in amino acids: CASSLWDTEAFF. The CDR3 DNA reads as TGTGCCAGCAGTTTATGGGACACTGAAGCTTTCTTT.

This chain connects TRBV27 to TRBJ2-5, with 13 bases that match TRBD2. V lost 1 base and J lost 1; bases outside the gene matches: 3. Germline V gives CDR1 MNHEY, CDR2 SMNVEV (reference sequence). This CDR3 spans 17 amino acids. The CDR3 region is CASSLWGLAGLQETQYF. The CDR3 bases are TGTGCCAGCAGTTTATGGGGACTAGCGGGACTCCAAGAGACCCAGTACTTC.

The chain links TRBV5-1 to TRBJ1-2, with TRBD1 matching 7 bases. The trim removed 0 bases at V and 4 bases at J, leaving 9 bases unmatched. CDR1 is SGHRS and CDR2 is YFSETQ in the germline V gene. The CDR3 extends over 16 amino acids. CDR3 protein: CASSLVTGTEIYGYTF. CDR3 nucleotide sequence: TGCGCCAGCAGCTTGGTAACCGGGACAGAGATCTATGGCTACACCTTC.

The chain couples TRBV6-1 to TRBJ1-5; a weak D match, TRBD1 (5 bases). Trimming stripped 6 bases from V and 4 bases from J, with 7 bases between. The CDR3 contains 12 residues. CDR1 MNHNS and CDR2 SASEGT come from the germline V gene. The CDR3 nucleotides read TGTGCCAGCAGCAGGGTGAATCAGCCCCAGCATTTT. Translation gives CASSRVNQPQHF.

The CDR3 spells CASSFQGNTEAFF. Here the CDR3 DNA reads TGTGCCAGCAGCTTCCAAGGGAACACTGAAGCTTTCTTT. V is TRBV11-2 and J is TRBJ1-1, with unresolved D. Trimming took 3 bases from V and 1 from J, leaving 6 bases between them. The germline CDR1 and CDR2 sequences are SGHAT and FQNNGV. The CDR3 is 13 amino acids.

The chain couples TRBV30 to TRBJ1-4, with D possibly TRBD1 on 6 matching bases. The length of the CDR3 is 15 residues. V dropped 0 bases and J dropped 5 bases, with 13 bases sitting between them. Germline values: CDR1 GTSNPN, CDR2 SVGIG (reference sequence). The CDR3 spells CAWSVGGPRNEKLFF. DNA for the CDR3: TGTGCCTGGAGTGTTGGGGGGCCGCGAAATGAAAAACTGTTTTTT.

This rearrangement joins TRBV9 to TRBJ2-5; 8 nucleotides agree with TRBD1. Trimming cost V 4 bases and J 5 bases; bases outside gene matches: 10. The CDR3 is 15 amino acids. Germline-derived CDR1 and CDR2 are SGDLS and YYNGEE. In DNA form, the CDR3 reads TGTGCCAGCAGCCCGACCGGACAGGGAACGGAGACCCAGTACTTC. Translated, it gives CASSPTGQGTETQYF.

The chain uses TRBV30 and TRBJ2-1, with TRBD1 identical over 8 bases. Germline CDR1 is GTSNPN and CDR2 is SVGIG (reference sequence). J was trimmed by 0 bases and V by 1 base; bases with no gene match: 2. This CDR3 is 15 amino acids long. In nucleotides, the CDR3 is TGTGCCTGGAGTGGGGACAGGAGCTCCTACAATGAGCAGTTCTTC. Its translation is CAWSGDRSSYNEQFF.

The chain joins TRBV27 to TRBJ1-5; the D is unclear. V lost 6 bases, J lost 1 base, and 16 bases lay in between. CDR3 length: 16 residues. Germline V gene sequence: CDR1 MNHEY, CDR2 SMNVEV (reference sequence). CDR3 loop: CASRTRGRLSNQPQHF. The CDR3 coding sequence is TGTGCCAGCAGAACTCGTGGACGGCTAAGCAATCAGCCCCAGCATTTT.

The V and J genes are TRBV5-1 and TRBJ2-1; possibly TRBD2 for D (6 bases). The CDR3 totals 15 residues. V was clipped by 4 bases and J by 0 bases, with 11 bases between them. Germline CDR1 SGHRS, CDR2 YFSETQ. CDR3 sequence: CASSKAGYSYNEQFF. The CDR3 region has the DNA TGCGCCAGCAGCAAGGCGGGATACTCCTACAATGAGCAGTTCTTC.